This is a list of T cell receptor beta chains from one sample in a study of regulatory T cells in long-lasting Graves disease. Via MiXCR, TCRdb re-called the multiplex PCR reads, giving one row per CDR3 protein. The sample lists under 800,000 distinct CDR3 sequences, about 16% occurring once. These data were also reused for a study on T cells in Graves' hyperthyroidism and ophthalmopathy.

The source was peripheral blood mononuclear cells (PBMCs), collected at new diagnosis, from a patient treated with antithyroid drugs. The receptors derive from a woman under 40 with Graves disease. Each CDR3 is given with its conserved first and last residue. The D gene is left open where the match is weak. The size of a clone is reported for some rows only, either as once, few or many, or as a class for expanded clones.

CDR3nt	CDR3aa	d_gene	abundance	j_gene	v_gene
TGTGCCAGTAGTCCAGGACTAGCGGGAGGGCGCGGTCAAAAGCAGGCCGGGGAGCTGTTTTTT	CASSPGLAGGRGQKQAGELFF	TRBD2	many	TRBJ2-2	TRBV19
TGTGCCAGCAGCTTAGTTGGGCACGAGCAGTACTTC	CASSLVGHEQYF	-	-	TRBJ2-7	TRBV11-2
TGTGCCAGCAGTGGGATACCAACACGGAGATGGCAGCCCCAGCATTTT	CASSGIPTRRWQPQHF	-	few	TRBJ1-5	TRBV6-1
TGTGCCAGCACCCCCCCCCCCCGCCTGGGTGAGCAGTTCTTC	CASTPPPRLGEQFF	-	-	TRBJ2-1	TRBV28
TGTGCCAGCAGTTTCCTAGCGGACCAATCCTACGAGCAGTACTTC	CASSFLADQSYEQYF	TRBD2	-	TRBJ2-7	TRBV27
TGTGCCAGCTCTTCGGGGGACACTGAAGCTTTCTTT	CASSSGDTEAFF	-	few	TRBJ1-1	TRBV18
TGTGCCAGCCGGGCCGGTTCCAACACTGAAGCTTTCTTT	CASRAGSNTEAFF	-	few	TRBJ1-1	TRBV6-1
TGTGCCAGTAGTCCTCGGGACTCGCCACGGGAGCAGTTCTTC	CASSPRDSPREQFF	-	-	TRBJ2-1	TRBV19
TGCGCCAGCAGCTTGAAGGGGGGGCTGAACACCGGGGAGCTGTTTTTT	CASSLKGGLNTGELFF	-	many	TRBJ2-2	TRBV5-1
TGTGCCAGCAGCTTGGGACAGGGAGTAGGAGAGACCCAGTACTTC	CASSLGQGVGETQYF	TRBD1	-	TRBJ2-5	TRBV11-1
TGTGCCACCAGTGATCCTCTTGGGTTAGGGGAGCTGTTTTTT	CATSDPLGLGELFF	-	-	TRBJ2-2	TRBV24-1
TGCAGTGCTCGGCCGGGGACTAGTAATTACGAGCAGTACTTC	CSARPGTSNYEQYF	TRBD2	few	TRBJ2-7	TRBV20-1
TGTGCCAGCTCACCACCGACGATGAGCTCTGGAAACACCATATATTTT	CASSPPTMSSGNTIYF	-	-	TRBJ1-3	TRBV18
TGTGCCAGCAGAAATACCAGACTCGGCGAGCAGTACTTC	CASRNTRLGEQYF	-	-	TRBJ2-7	TRBV27
TGTGCCAGCACCCTTAAACAGGGGGCCCATGGCTACACCTTC	CASTLKQGAHGYTF	TRBD1	many	TRBJ1-2	TRBV6-1
TGTGCCAGCAGCTTCCCTCCCGGGACAGGGGCTGGCTACACCTTC	CASSFPPGTGAGYTF	TRBD1	-	TRBJ1-2	TRBV3-1
TGTGCCAGCAGCCGGCGGGACGGATTTAACACTGAAGCTTTCTTT	CASSRRDGFNTEAFF	-	-	TRBJ1-1	TRBV5-4
TGTGCCAGCAGTTACTCTGGAACGGACAATGAGCAGTTCTTC	CASSYSGTDNEQFF	-	many	TRBJ2-1	TRBV6-5
TGTGCCAGCACCTCCGACCCAAGGAGGGCCTCGAACACCGGGGAGCTGTTTTTT	CASTSDPRRASNTGELFF	-	many	TRBJ2-2	TRBV9
TGTGCCAGCAGCCAAGATTTGGTGGTTGGTGACACCGGGGAGCTGTTTTTT	CASSQDLVVGDTGELFF	-	once	TRBJ2-2	TRBV3-1